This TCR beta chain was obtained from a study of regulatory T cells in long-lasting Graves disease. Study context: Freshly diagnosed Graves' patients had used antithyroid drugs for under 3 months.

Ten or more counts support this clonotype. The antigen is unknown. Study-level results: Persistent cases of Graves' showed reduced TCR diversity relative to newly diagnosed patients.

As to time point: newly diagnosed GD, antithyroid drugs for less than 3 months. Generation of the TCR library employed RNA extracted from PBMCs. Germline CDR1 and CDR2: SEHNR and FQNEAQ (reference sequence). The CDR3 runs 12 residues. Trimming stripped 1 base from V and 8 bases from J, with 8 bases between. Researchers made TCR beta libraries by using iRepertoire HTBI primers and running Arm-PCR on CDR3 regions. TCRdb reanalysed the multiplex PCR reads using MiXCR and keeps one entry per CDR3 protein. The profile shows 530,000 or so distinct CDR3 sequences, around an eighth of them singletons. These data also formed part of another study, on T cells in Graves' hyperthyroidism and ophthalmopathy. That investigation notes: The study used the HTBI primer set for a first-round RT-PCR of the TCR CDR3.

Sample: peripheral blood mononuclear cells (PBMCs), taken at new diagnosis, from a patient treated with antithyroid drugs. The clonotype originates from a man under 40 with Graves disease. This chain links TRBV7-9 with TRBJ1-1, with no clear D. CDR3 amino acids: CASSLVVREAFF. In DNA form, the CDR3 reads TGTGCCAGCAGCTTAGTCGTCCGCGAAGCTTTCTTT.